What follows describes a single TCR beta chain. What it recognizes is unknown. This entry comes from a study of OX40 agonist ivuxolimab in advanced cancers. The method was immunoSEQ multiplex PCR; TCRdb's version includes in-frame clones alone and lacks a portion of them. The data show 60,000 or so clones, roughly 89% seen once. General study points: Clones of CD4+ and CD8+ blood T cells grew by week 6 at doses of 0.1 to 3.0 mg/kg.

V lost 2 bases and J lost 4; bases outside the gene matches: 12. Per the germline V gene, CDR1 is SGHVS and CDR2 is FQNEAQ. The CDR3 is 18 amino acids. Sequencing was performed on CD4+ or CD8+ T cells sorted from blood, taken in a trial of the OX40 agonist ivuxolimab. The receptor comes from an adult with an advanced solid tumor such as melanoma, head and neck, liver or kidney cancer. The V and J genes are TRBV7-8 and TRBJ2-1, with 9 bases identical to TRBD1. CDR3 protein: CASSLLVGQGPGYNEQFF. The DNA of the CDR3 is TGTGCCAGCAGCTTATTAGTTGGACAGGGGCCTGGATACAATGAGCAGTTCTTC. The whole variable domain, remainder taken from reference TRBV7-8 and TRBJ2-1, is GAGVSQSPRYKVAKRGQDVALRCDPISGHVSLFWYQQALGQGPEFLTYFQNEAQLDKSGLPSDRFFAERPEGSVSTLKIQRTQQEDSAVYLCASSLLVGQGPGYNEQFFGPGTRLTVL.